These T cell receptor beta chains were read from a single sample in a study of cytomegalovirus exposure and HLA in healthy donors. TCRdb keeps only in-frame clones here, not all; method: immunoSEQ multiplex PCR. The sample records about 130,000 clones, roughly four fifths being singletons. Material: PBMCs. The receptors derive from a woman in her forties or fifties in good health and CMV-seropositive. The CDR3 runs from the conserved cysteine through the conserved F or W. The D gene is left open where the match is weak. Clone size is not always given. Where it is, it says once, few, many or a class for expanded clones.

NA	TRBJ1-1	NA	TRBV28	TGTGCCAGCAGTTTTAAAGATTCGCGGGCCAGAAAAAAAGCTTTCTTT	CASSFKDSRARKKAFF
NA	TRBJ2-5	NA	TRBV2	TGTGCCACCGGTCCGGGGAAAGCGTCCCGCGATGAGGAGACCCAGTACTTC	CATGPGKASRDEETQYF
once	TRBJ1-6	TRBD1	TRBV7-6	TGTGCCAGCAGCTTAGGGGGTAGCGGACAGGGGGGCCCCCTCCACTTT	CASSLGGSGQGGPLHF
NA	TRBJ2-5	TRBD2	TRBV11-2	TGTGCCAGCAGCTTAGGTTCCTCCAGGCGGGGGGGCCTCGAGACCCAGTACTTC	CASSLGSSRRGGLETQYF
few	TRBJ2-3	TRBD1	TRBV6-1	TGTGCCAGTTGTCCGGGACAGGGGGCTGCAGATACGCAGTATTTT	CASCPGQGAADTQYF
once	TRBJ2-1	TRBD1	TRBV4-2	TGTGCCAGCAGCCGTGGGACCCAGGGGGCCCGGGGGCAGTTCTTC	CASSRGTQGARGQFF
few	TRBJ2-5	NA	TRBV7-2	TGTGCCAGCAGCTTGACCGGGACAACACAAGAGACCCAGTACTTC	CASSLTGTTQETQYF
NA	TRBJ1-4	NA	TRBV5-1	TGCGCCAGCAGCTTGGGCGGGGCTAATGAAAAACTGTTTTTT	CASSLGGANEKLFF
NA	TRBJ1-4	NA	TRBV7-9	TGTGCCAGCAGCTTGCAGGGGAATGAAAAACTGTTTTTT	CASSLQGNEKLFF
few	TRBJ2-2	TRBD2	TRBV2	TGTGCCAGCATTACAGGACTAGCGGATGCCGGGGAGCTGTTTTTT	CASITGLADAGELFF